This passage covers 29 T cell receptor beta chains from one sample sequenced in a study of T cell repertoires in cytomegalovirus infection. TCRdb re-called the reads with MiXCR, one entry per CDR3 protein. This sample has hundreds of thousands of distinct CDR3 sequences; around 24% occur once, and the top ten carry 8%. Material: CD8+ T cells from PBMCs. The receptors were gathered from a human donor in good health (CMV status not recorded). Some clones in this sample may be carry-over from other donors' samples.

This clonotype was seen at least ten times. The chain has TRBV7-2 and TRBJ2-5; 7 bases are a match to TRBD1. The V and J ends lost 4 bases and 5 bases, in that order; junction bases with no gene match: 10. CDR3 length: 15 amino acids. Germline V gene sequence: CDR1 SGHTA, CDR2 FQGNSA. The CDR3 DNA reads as TGTGCCAGCAGCTCAACAGGGGTAAGGATGGAGACCCAGTACTTC. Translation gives CASSSTGVRMETQYF.

CDR3 protein: CASSSTRGEETQYF. CDR3 nucleotide sequence: TGTGCCAGCAGTTCCACTAGAGGGGAAGAGACCCAGTACTTC. The chain has TRBV6-2 or TRBV6-3 and TRBJ2-5, with D perhaps given as TRBD1 or TRBD2 (5 bases each). The CDR3 loop spans 14 amino acids. V dropped 4 bases and J dropped 3 bases, with 12 bases sitting between them. Germline V gene lookup returns CDR1 MNHEY and CDR2 SVGEGT.

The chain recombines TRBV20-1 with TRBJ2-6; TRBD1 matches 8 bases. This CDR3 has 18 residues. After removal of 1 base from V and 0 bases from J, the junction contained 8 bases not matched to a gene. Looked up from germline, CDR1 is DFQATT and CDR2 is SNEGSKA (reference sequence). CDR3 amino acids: CSARAWTGKISGANVLTF. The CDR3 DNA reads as TGCAGTGCTAGAGCCTGGACAGGGAAAATCTCTGGGGCCAACGTCCTGACTTTC.

The CDR3 sequence is CASSAPGTGAPYGYTF. Here the CDR3 DNA reads TGTGCCAGCAGCGCCCCCGGGACAGGGGCCCCCTATGGCTACACCTTC. This sequence joins TRBV7-6 and TRBJ1-2; 10 bases map to TRBD1. CDR3 length equals 16 residues. Trimming removed 5 bases from V and 4 bases from J; junction bases left unmatched: 10. Germline CDR1 reads SGHVS; CDR2 reads FNYEAQ.

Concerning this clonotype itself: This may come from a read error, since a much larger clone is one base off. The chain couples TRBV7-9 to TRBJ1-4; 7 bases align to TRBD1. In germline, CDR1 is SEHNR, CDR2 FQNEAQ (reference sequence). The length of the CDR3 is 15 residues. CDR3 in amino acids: CVSSPYRGPHEKLFF. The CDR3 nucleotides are TGTGTCAGCAGCCCCTACAGGGGTCCGCACGAAAAACTGTTTTTT.

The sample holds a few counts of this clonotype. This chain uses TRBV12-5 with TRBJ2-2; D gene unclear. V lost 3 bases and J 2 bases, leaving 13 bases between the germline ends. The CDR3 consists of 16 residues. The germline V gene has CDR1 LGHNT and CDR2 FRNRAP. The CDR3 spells CASGFWYGGNTGELFF. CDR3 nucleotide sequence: TGTGCTAGTGGTTTTTGGTATGGCGGAAACACCGGGGAGCTGTTTTTT.

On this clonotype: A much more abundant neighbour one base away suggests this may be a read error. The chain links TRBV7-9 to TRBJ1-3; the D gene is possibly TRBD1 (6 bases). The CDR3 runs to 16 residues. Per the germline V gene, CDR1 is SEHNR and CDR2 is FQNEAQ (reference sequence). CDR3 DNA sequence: TGTGTCAGCAGCTTGGGACACCCCGCTACTGGAAACACCATATATTTT. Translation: CVSSLGHPATGNTIYF.

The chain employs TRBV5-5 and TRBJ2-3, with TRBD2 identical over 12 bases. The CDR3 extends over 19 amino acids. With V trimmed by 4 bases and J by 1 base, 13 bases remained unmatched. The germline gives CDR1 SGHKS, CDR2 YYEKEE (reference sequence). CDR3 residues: CASSARASGGARGTDTQYF. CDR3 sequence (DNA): TGTGCCAGCAGCGCTAGGGCTAGCGGGGGGGCCAGGGGCACAGATACGCAGTATTTT.

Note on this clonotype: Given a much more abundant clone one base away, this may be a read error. This CDR3 reads CASSLGWPGQNTEAFF. The CDR3 bases are TGTGCCAGCAGCTTAGGGTGGCCAGGGCAGAACACTGAAGCTTTCTTT. The genes are TRBV7-2 and TRBJ1-1; D may be TRBD1 (5 bases). V lost 1 base, J lost 1 base, and 13 bases lay in between. Germline CDR1 is SGHTA and CDR2 is FQGNSA. The CDR3 length is 16 residues. The complete variable domain, with remaining parts taken from reference TRBV7-2 and TRBJ1-1, reads GAGVSQSPSNKVTEKGKDVELRCDPISGHTALYWYRQSLGQGLEFLIYFQGNSAPDKSGLPSDRFSAERTGGSVSTLTIQRTQQEDSAVYLCASSLGWPGQNTEAFFGQGTRLTVV.

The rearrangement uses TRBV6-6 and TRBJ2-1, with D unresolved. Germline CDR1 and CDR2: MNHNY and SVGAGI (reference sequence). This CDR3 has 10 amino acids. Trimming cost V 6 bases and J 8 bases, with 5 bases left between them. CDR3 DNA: TGTGCCAGCAGATCGTATGAGCAGTTCTTC. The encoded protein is CASRSYEQFF.

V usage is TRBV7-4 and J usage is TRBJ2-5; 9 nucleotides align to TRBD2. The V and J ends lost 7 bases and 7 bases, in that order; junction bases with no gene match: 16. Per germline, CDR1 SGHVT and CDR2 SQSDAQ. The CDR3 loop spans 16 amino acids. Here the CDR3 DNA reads TGTGCCAGCACTTCATCCGGACTAGCGATTCTCGGGACCCAGTACTTC. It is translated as CASTSSGLAILGTQYF.

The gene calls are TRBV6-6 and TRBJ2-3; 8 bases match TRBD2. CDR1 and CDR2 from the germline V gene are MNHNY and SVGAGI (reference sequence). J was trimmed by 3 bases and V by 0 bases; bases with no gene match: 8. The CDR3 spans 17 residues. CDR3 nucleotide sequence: TGTGCCAGCAGTTACTCGGGACGGGGGGGCCCTACAGATACGCAGTATTTT. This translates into CASSYSGRGGPTDTQYF.

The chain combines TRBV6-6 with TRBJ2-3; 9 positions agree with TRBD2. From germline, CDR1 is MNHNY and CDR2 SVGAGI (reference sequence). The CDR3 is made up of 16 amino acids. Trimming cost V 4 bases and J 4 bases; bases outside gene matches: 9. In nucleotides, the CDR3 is TGTGCCAGCAGTTCCCTGGCGGGGGGGCAGTCAGATACGCAGTATTTT. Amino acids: CASSSLAGGQSDTQYF.

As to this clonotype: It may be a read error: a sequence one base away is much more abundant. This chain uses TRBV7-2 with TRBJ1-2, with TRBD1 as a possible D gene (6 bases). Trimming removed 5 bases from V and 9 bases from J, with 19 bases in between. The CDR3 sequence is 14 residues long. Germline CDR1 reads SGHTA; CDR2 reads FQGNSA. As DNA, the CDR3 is TGTGCCAGCAGCACCGGGACATCTCCTGATAGCTACACCTTC. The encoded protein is CASSTGTSPDSYTF.

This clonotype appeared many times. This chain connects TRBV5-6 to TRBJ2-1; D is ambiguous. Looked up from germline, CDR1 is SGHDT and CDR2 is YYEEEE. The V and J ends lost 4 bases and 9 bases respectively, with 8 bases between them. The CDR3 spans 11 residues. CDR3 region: CASSQHSEQFF. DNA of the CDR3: TGTGCCAGCAGCCAACATTCTGAGCAGTTCTTC.

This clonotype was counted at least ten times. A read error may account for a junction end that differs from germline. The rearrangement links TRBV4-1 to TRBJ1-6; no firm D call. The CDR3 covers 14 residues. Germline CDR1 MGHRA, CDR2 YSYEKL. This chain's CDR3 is CASSQEFDHSPLNF. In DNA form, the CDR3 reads TGCGCCAGCAGCCAAGAATTTGATCATTCACCCCTCAACTTT.

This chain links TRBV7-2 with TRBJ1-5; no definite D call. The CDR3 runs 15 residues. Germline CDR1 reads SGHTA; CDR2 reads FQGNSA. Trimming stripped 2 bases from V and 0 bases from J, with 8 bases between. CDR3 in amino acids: CASSLSSDSNQPQHF. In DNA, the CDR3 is TGTGCCAGCAGCTTATCCTCAGATAGCAATCAGCCCCAGCATTTT.

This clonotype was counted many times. CDR3 sequence (DNA): TGTGCCAGCAGCCCGGAGGGGGACACTGAAGCTTTCTTT. It is translated as CASSPEGDTEAFF. The V gene is TRBV7-8, the J gene TRBJ1-1, with a weak D call TRBD1 (6 bases). This CDR3 has 13 residues. Germline CDR1 SGHVS, CDR2 FQNEAQ. The V gene lost 5 bases and the J gene lost 3 bases, with 10 bases spanning the gap.

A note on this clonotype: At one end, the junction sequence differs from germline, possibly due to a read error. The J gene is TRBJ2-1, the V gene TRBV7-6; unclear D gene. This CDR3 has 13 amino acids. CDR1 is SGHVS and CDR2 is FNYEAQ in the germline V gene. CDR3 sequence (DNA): TGTGCTAGCAGCCGTTGGCCGAACAATGAGCAGTTCTTC. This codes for CASSRWPNNEQFF.

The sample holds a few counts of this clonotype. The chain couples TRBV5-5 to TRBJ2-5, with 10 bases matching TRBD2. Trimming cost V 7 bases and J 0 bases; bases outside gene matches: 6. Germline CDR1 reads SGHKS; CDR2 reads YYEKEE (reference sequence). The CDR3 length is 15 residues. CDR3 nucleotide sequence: TGTGCCAGCGGAGGTAGCGGGGGGTACCAAGAGACCCAGTACTTC. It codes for CASGGSGGYQETQYF.

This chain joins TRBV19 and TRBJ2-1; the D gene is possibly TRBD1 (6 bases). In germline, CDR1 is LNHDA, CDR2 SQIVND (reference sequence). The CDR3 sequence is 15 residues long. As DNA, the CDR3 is TGTGTCACCAACCGGGACACCAGCTCCTACAATGAGCAGTTCTTC. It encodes CVTNRDTSSYNEQFF.

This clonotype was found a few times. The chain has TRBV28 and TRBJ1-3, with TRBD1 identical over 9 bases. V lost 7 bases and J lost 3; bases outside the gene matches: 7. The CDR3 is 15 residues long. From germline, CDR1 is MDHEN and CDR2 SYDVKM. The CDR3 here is CASTETGGIGNTIYF. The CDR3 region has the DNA TGTGCCAGCACCGAGACAGGGGGAATTGGAAACACCATATATTTT. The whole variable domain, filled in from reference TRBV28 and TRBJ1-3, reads DVKVTQSSRYLVKRTGEKVFLECVQDMDHENMFWYRQDPGLGLRLIYFSYDVKMKEKGDIPEGYSVSREKKERFSLILESASTNQTSMYLCASTETGGIGNTIYFGEGSWLTVV.

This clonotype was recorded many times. CDR3 residues: CASSLVSLAEGNIQYF. CDR3 in DNA: TGTGCCAGCAGCTTAGTCTCCCTAGCTGAGGGGAACATTCAGTACTTC. The genes are TRBV7-9 and TRBJ2-4, with D perhaps TRBD1 or TRBD2 (5 bases each). The V end was cut by 1 base, the J end by 7 bases, with 17 bases between. The CDR3 contains 16 residues. Looked up from germline, CDR1 is SEHNR and CDR2 is FQNEAQ (reference sequence).

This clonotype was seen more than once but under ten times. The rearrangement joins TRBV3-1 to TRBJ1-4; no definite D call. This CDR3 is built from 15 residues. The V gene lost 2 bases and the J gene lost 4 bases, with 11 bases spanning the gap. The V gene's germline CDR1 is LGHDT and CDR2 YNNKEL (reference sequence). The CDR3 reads CASSQRVSSNEKLFF. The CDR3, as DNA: TGTGCCAGCAGCCAACGAGTGTCGAGTAATGAAAAACTGTTTTTT. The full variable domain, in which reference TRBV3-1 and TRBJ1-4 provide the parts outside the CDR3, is DTAVSQTPKYLVTQMGNDKSIKCEQNLGHDTMYWYKQDSKKFLKIMFSYNNKELIINETVPNRFSPKSPDKAHLNLHINSLELGDSAVYFCASSQRVSSNEKLFFGSGTQLSVL.

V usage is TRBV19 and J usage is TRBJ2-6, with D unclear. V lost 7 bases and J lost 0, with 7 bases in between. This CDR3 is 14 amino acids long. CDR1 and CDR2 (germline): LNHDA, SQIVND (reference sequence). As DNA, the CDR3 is TGTGCCAGTATGAATGGCTCTGGGGCCAACGTCCTGACTTTC. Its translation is CASMNGSGANVLTF.

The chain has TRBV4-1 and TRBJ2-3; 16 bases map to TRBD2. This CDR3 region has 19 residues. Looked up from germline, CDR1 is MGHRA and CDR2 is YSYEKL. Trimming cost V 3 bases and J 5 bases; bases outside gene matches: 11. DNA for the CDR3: TGCGCCAGCAGCCACCCCCCGGGACTAGCGGGGGGGCCAGGAGATACGCAGTATTTT. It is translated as CASSHPPGLAGGPGDTQYF.

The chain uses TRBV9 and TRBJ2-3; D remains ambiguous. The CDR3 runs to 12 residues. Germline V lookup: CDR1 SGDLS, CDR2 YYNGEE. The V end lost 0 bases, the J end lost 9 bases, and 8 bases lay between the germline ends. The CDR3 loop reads CASSVGSGTQYF. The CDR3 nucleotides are TGTGCCAGCAGCGTAGGTTCCGGAACGCAGTATTTT.

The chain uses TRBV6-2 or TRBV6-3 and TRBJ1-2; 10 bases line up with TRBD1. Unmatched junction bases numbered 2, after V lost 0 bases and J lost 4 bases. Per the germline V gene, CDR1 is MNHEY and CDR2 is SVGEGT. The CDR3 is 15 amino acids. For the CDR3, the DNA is TGTGCCAGCAGTTACTCGGGACAGGGGTTCTATGGCTACACCTTC. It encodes CASSYSGQGFYGYTF.

The CDR3 loop is CASTTAGVMEAFF. In DNA, the CDR3 is TGTGCCAGCACTACCGCAGGGGTTATGGAAGCTTTCTTT. The V call is TRBV6-5, the J call TRBJ1-1; D perhaps matches TRBD1 (6 bases). Germline V lookup: CDR1 MNHEY, CDR2 SVGAGI. This CDR3 spans 13 amino acids. Trimming shortened V by 7 bases and J by 8 bases, and 17 bases separated the two germline ends.